Below, 8 T cell receptor beta chains from the same sample are listed, as sequenced in a study of shared clonotypes between healthy human individuals. The protocol was immunoSEQ multiplex PCR, while the TCRdb copy is restricted to in-frame clones and leaves out a portion. The sample has 2 million to 2.5 million clones; less than 95% are singletons. Sequencing used naive CD4+ T cells from PBMCs. Subset defined: CD45RA+ positively selected. All receptors derive from a young man in good health. Some clones in this sample may be carry-over from other donors' samples.

This chain uses TRBV5-4 with TRBJ1-4; TRBD1 matches 7 bases. CDR1 is SGHNT, CDR2 YYREEE, per germline (reference sequence). The J segment lost 11 bases and the V segment lost 5 bases, leaving 12 bases of the junction unmatched. This CDR3 has 14 amino acids. The CDR3 spells CASSLQGTGEKLFF. The CDR3 nucleotides are TGTGCCAGCAGTTTACAGGGGACGGGGGAGAAACTGTTTTTT.

This clone was recorded a few times. This chain joins TRBV2 and TRBJ1-1; a weak D match, TRBD1 (6 bases). CDR1 and CDR2 from the germline V gene are SNHLY and FYNNEI. The CDR3 totals 13 residues. V lost 8 bases to trimming and J lost 4 bases, with 14 bases between them. CDR3 sequence (DNA): TGTGCCAGCGGGAGGGGCAGGGGCACTGAAGCTTTCTTT. As protein: CASGRGRGTEAFF. The whole variable domain, filled in from reference TRBV2 and TRBJ1-1, reads EPEVTQTPSHQVTQMGQEVILRCVPISNHLYFYWYRQILGQKVEFLVSFYNNEISEKSEIFDDQFSVERPDGSNFTLKIRSTKLEDSAMYFCASGRGRGTEAFFGQGTRLTVV.

The chain has TRBV5-8 and TRBJ1-2; 12 nucleotides line up with TRBD1. CDR3 length: 16 residues. V was pared by 5 bases and J by 2 bases, with 7 bases of the junction left unmatched. Per the germline V gene, CDR1 is SGHTS and CDR2 is YDEGEE. The CDR3, as DNA: TGTGCCAGCAGTCGTGGGACAGGGGGCCGGAACTATGGCTACACCTTC. It encodes CASSRGTGGRNYGYTF. The full variable domain, completed using reference TRBV5-8 and TRBJ1-2, is EAGVTQSPTHLIKTRGQQATLRCSPISGHTSVYWYQQALGLGLQFLLWYDEGEERNRGNFPPRFSGRQFPNYSSELNVNALELEDSALYLCASSRGTGGRNYGYTFGSGTRLTVV.

CDR3 residues: CASSEGQGAKLFF. CDR3 nucleotides: TGTGCCAGCAGTGAAGGACAGGGGGCAAAACTGTTTTTT. This chain joins TRBV2 and TRBJ1-4; TRBD1 agrees at 10 bases. Losses at the gene ends were 1 base for V and 10 bases for J; bases not matched to a gene: 0. CDR1 is SNHLY, CDR2 FYNNEI, per germline. The CDR3 loop spans 13 amino acids.

This chain links TRBV6-5 with TRBJ2-1, with 8 bases identical to TRBD2. The CDR3 is 15 amino acids. The germline CDR1 and CDR2 sequences are MNHEY and SVGAGI. V shed 0 bases and J 9 bases; nucleotides not matched to a gene: 7. CDR3 region: CASSYSRAGVSEQFF. CDR3 nucleotide sequence: TGTGCCAGCAGTTACTCGAGAGCGGGAGTGAGTGAGCAGTTCTTC.

V is TRBV7-3 and J is TRBJ2-1; TRBD2 agrees at 9 bases. The germline V gene encodes CDR1 SGHTA and CDR2 FQGTGA. This CDR3 has 16 amino acids. With 5 bases clipped from V and 6 bases from J, the junction kept 11 bases outside the gene matches. CDR3 sequence: CASSLMGLAGFNEQFF. The CDR3 DNA reads TGTGCCAGCAGCCTCATGGGGCTAGCGGGATTCAATGAGCAGTTCTTC.

This clone was seen a single time. This chain uses TRBV9 with TRBJ2-2; 9 bases line up with TRBD2. Trimming at V came to 0 bases and at J to 6 bases, leaving 9 bases not matched to a gene. Germline loops: CDR1 SGDLS, CDR2 YYNGEE. There are 17 residues in the CDR3. The CDR3 loop reads CASSVATSGRRAGELFF. CDR3 bases: TGTGCCAGCAGCGTAGCTACGAGCGGGAGGCGGGCCGGGGAGCTGTTTTTT. Full variable domain (missing parts from reference TRBV9 and TRBJ2-2): DSGVTQTPKHLITATGQRVTLRCSPRSGDLSVYWYQQSLDQGLQFLIQYYNGEERAKGNILERFSAQQFPDLHSELNLSSLELGDSALYFCASSVATSGRRAGELFFGEGSRLTVL.

The chain links TRBV4-3 to TRBJ2-7, with 11 bases fitting TRBD1. This CDR3 has 19 residues. CDR1 LGHNA and CDR2 YSLEER come from the germline V gene. V shed 0 bases and J 3 bases; nucleotides not matched to a gene: 13. The CDR3 is CASSQESLMGQGGRYEQYF. CDR3 DNA: TGCGCCAGCAGCCAAGAGAGTTTAATGGGACAGGGGGGACGCTACGAGCAGTACTTC.